A single sample gave rise to the 13 T cell receptor beta chains below, sequenced in a study of OX40 agonist ivuxolimab in advanced cancers. Library preparation used the immunoSEQ multiplex PCR assay. What TCRdb holds here is the immuneACCESS table cut down to in-frame rearrangements. Part of the clones is not present; checked against another copy, under half of the missing clones reflect an unresolved V gene, and the others are unexplained. The sample table records about 60,000 clones; 87% of these occur just once. 2.8% of the sample lies in the top ten. The source material was CD4+ or CD8+ T cells sorted from blood, sampled in a trial of the OX40 agonist ivuxolimab. The origin of the receptors is an adult with an advanced solid tumor such as melanoma, head and neck, liver or kidney cancer.

The table lists this clone with a few counts. CDR3 sequence reads: CASSQEYTRTDTQYF. CDR3 sequence (DNA): TGCGCCAGCAGCCAAGAGTATACCCGGACAGATACGCAGTATTTT. The genes are TRBV4-1 and TRBJ2-3; D gene ambiguous. V was clipped by 0 bases and J by 3 bases, with 10 bases between them. The CDR3 extends over 15 amino acids. Germline V gene lookup returns CDR1 MGHRA and CDR2 YSYEKL.

The CDR3 DNA reads as TGCGCCAGCAGCCAAGATCTTGCAGCCACCTCCTACGAGCAGTACTTC. It yields the protein CASSQDLAATSYEQYF. The chain links TRBV4-1 to TRBJ2-5; D gene unclear. The end of the DNA is better explained by TRBJ2-7, so the J call may be wrong. The length of the CDR3 is 16 residues. Germline V gene sequence: CDR1 MGHRA, CDR2 YSYEKL.

The gene calls are TRBV28 and TRBJ2-1, with TRBD1 matching 7 bases. V trimming: 5 bases; J trimming: 8 bases; junction bases outside the gene matches: 9. Per germline, CDR1 MDHEN and CDR2 SYDVKM. The CDR3 has 14 amino acids. DNA for the CDR3: TGTGCCAGCAGTGTGTTGGGACAGTGGCATGAGCAGTTCTTC. This gives the protein CASSVLGQWHEQFF.

The chain employs TRBV29-1 and TRBJ2-3; the match to TRBD2 covers 7 bases. The CDR3 length is 15 residues. Trimming removed 4 bases from V and 0 bases from J; junction bases left unmatched: 7. CDR1 and CDR2 from the germline V gene are SQVTM and ANQGSEA. The CDR3 bases are TGCAGCGTTGGAAGCGGGGTTTCCAGCACAGATACGCAGTATTTT. It translates to CSVGSGVSSTDTQYF.

The rearrangement uses TRBV5-1 and TRBJ2-2; D unresolved. V shed 5 bases and J shed 2 bases, with 13 bases lying between them. The germline gives CDR1 SGHRS, CDR2 YFSETQ. The CDR3 has 15 residues. The CDR3 coding sequence is TGCGCCAGCAGTACGGACGGATCCAACACCGGGGAGCTGTTTTTT. Encoded protein: CASSTDGSNTGELFF.

The J gene is TRBJ1-5, the V gene TRBV28; D gene unclear. V dropped 5 bases and J dropped 2 bases, with 10 bases sitting between them. Per germline, CDR1 MDHEN and CDR2 SYDVKM. This CDR3 has 14 amino acids. CDR3 region: CASSLLAGNQPQHF. The CDR3 DNA is TGTGCCAGCAGTCTCCTCGCGGGCAATCAGCCCCAGCATTTT.

This clone was recorded only once. This chain joins TRBV4-3 and TRBJ1-2; 12 bases match TRBD1. Germline-derived CDR1 and CDR2 are LGHNA and YSLEER. This CDR3 has 14 amino acids. With V trimmed by 9 bases and J by 6 bases, 8 bases remained unmatched. The CDR3 reads CASRGTGGANGYTF. For the CDR3, the DNA is TGCGCCAGTAGGGGGACAGGGGGCGCAAATGGCTACACCTTC.

The V and J genes are TRBV6-5 and TRBJ2-1, with 9 bases lining up with TRBD2. The CDR3 extends over 14 amino acids. V lost 6 bases, J lost 9 bases, and 9 bases stayed unmatched. CDR1 is MNHEY and CDR2 is SVGAGI in the germline V gene. This CDR3 is CASRPGLASIEQFF. The CDR3 nucleotides read TGTGCCAGCAGGCCGGGACTAGCAAGTATTGAGCAGTTCTTC.

CDR3 DNA: TGTGCCAGCAGGCAAGGGGGTCTTACCTACGAGCAGTACTTC. This sequence encodes CASRQGGLTYEQYF. The chain couples TRBV6-1 to TRBJ2-7; tentatively, D is TRBD1 (6 bases). In germline, CDR1 is MNHNS, CDR2 SASEGT. V dropped 6 bases and J dropped 2 bases, with 14 bases sitting between them. The CDR3 is 14 amino acids.

A few counts support this clone. V is TRBV4-3 and J is TRBJ2-1, with D unclear. Germline values: CDR1 LGHNA, CDR2 YSLEER. The CDR3 is 13 residues long. Deletions cut 3 bases from V and 9 bases from J, with 12 bases between. CDR3 protein: CASSQPDLPEQFF. The CDR3 nucleotides read TGCGCCAGCAGCCAGCCCGACCTTCCTGAGCAGTTCTTC.

CDR3 amino acids: CASSHTDTQYF. CDR3 bases: TGTGCCAGCAGCCACACAGATACGCAGTATTTT. The gene calls are TRBV14 and TRBJ2-3; D is undetermined. Germline CDR1 and CDR2: SGHDN and FVKESK. The length of the CDR3 is 11 residues. The germline V and J ends were trimmed by 3 bases and 2 bases, with 0 bases remaining between them.

The chain links TRBV5-5 to TRBJ2-1, with 11 bases fitting TRBD2. V dropped 3 bases and J dropped 15; count of bases not matched to a gene: 17. Germline V gene data show CDR1 as SGHKS and CDR2 as YYEKEE (reference sequence). The CDR3 contains 16 residues. CDR3 nucleotide sequence: TGTGCCAGCAGCTCTCAGCTCGGGACTAGCGGTAGTTTGTTGTTCTTC. Amino acid sequence: CASSSQLGTSGSLLFF.

The CDR3 is CASSGQVNTEAFF. The CDR3 DNA reads TGTGCCAGTAGTGGACAGGTGAACACTGAAGCTTTCTTT. The chain carries TRBV19 and TRBJ1-1, with 7 positions matching TRBD1. The length of the CDR3 is 13 residues. J lost 0 bases, V lost 5 bases, and 0 bases had no gene match. CDR1 and CDR2 (germline): LNHDA, SQIVND (reference sequence).